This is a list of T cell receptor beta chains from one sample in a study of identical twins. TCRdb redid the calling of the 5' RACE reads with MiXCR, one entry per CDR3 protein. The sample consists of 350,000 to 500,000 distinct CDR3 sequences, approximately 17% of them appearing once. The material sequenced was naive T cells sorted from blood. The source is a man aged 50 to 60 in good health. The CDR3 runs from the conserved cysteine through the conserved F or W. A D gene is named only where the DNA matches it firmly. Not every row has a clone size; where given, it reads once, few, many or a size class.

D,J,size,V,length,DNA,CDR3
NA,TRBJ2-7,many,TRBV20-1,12,TGCAGTCCCTTGACAGTTCCCTACGAGCAGTACTTC,CSPLTVPYEQYF
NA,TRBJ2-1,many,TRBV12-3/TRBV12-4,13,TGTGCCAGCAGTTTAAGCACCTACAATGAGCAGTTCTTC,CASSLSTYNEQFF
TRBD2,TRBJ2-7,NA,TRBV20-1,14,TGCAGTGCTACCGAAGGGACTAGTACGTACGAGCAGTACTTC,CSATEGTSTYEQYF
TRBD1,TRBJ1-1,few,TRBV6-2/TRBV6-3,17,TGTGCCAGCAGTTACGTAAGGGGGCGGACTTGGAACACTGAAGCTTTCTTT,CASSYVRGRTWNTEAFF
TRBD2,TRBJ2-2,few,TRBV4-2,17,TGTGCCAGCAGCCAAGATAAGGCGGGAGGCAACACCGGGGAGCTGTTTTTT,CASSQDKAGGNTGELFF
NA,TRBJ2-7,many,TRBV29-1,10,TGCAGCGTTGAAGACTACGAGCAGTACTTC,CSVEDYEQYF
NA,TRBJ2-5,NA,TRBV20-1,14,TGCAGTGCTAGGAGGAGGGCCCTTTTGGAGACCCAGTACTTC,CSARRRALLETQYF
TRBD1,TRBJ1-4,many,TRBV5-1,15,TGCGCCAGCAGCTTGGGAGGGACAGAAATTGAAAAACTGTTTTTT,CASSLGGTEIEKLFF
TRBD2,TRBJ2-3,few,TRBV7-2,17,TGTGCCAGCAGCCCAGAGGGACTAGCGGGGGGGTGGGATACGCAGTATTTT,CASSPEGLAGGWDTQYF
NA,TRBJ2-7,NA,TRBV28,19,TGTGCCAGCAGTTTTCCCCCTTTGACCGATGACAGCTCCGGCCACGAGCAGTACTTC,CASSFPPLTDDSSGHEQYF
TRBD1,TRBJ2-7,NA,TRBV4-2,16,TGTGCCAGCAGCCTCCGGACAGGGGGCGACTCCTACGAGCAGTACTTC,CASSLRTGGDSYEQYF
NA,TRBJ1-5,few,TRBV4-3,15,TGCGCCAGCAGCCAAGATCGAGGAGGGGATCAGCCCCAGCATTTT,CASSQDRGGDQPQHF
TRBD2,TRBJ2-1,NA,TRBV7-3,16,TGTGCCAGCAGCCGATTAGCGGGAGGAACCAGGGATGAGCAGTTCTTC,CASSRLAGGTRDEQFF
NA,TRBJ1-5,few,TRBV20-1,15,TGCAGTGCTAGAGATCGTGGGGCGGGAGGACAGCCCCAGCATTTT,CSARDRGAGGQPQHF
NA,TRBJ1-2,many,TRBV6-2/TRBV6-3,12,TGTGCCAGCAGTCAAGGGCCTTATGGCTACACCTTC,CASSQGPYGYTF
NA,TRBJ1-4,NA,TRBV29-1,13,TGCAGCGCCAGCGGGACACGAGGTGGAAAACTGTTTTTT,CSASGTRGGKLFF
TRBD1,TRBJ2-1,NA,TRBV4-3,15,TGCGCCAGCAGCCAACAGGACAGGGGGCTTGGAGAGCAGTTCTTC,CASSQQDRGLGEQFF
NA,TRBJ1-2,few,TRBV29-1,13,TGCAGCGTTGAGGACAGAGAGGACTATGGCTACACCTTC,CSVEDREDYGYTF
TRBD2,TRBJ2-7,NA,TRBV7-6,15,TGTGCCAGCAGCTTAGGTGCGGGGGAAAACTACGAGCAGTACTTC,CASSLGAGENYEQYF
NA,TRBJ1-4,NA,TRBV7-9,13,TGTGCCAGCAGCTTCTCCTGGGATGAAAAACTGTTTTTT,CASSFSWDEKLFF